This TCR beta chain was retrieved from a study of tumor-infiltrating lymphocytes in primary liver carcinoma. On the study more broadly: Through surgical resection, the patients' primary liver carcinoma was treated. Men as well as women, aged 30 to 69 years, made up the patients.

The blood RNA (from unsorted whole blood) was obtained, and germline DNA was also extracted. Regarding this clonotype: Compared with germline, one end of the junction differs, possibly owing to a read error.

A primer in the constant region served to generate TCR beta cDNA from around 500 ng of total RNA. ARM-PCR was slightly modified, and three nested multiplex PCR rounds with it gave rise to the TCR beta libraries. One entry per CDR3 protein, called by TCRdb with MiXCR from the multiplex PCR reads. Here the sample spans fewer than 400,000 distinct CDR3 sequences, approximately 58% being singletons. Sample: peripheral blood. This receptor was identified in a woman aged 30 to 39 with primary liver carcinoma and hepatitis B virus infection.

As DNA, the CDR3 is TGTGTCAGCAGCTTAAATCGACGACTCACGGACAATTCACCCCTCCTCTTT. It yields the protein CVSSLNRRLTDNSPLLF. This chain connects TRBV11-2 to TRBJ1-6; D is possibly TRBD1 (5 bases). In germline, CDR1 is SGHAT, CDR2 FQNNGV. The CDR3 covers 17 residues.